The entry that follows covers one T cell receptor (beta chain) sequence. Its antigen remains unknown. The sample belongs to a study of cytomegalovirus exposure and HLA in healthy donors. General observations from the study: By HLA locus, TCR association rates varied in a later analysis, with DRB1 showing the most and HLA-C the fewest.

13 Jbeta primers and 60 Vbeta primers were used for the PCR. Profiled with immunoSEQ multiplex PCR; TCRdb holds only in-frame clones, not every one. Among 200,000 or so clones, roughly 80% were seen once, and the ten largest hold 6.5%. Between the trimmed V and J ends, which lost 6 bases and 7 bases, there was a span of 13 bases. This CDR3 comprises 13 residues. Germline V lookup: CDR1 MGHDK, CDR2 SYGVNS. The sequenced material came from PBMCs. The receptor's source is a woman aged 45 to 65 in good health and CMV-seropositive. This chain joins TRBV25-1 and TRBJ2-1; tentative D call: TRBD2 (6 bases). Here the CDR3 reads CASSGGRLNEQFF. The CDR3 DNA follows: TGTGCCAGCAGCGGGGGACGGCTAAATGAGCAGTTCTTC.